The rows below give T cell receptor beta chains drawn from one sample of a study of regulatory T cells in long-lasting Graves disease. TCRdb redid the calling of the multiplex PCR reads with MiXCR, one entry per CDR3 protein. The sample holds 450,000 to 600,000 distinct CDR3 sequences; roughly 13% are singletons and the top ten take about 10%. These data were likewise used in another study, on T cells in Graves' hyperthyroidism and ophthalmopathy.

The sequencing used peripheral blood mononuclear cells (PBMCs), collected at new diagnosis, from a patient treated with antithyroid drugs. The receptors derive from a man in his thirties or forties with Graves disease. Each CDR3 is given with its conserved first and last residue. Each record gives: CDR3 protein, CDR3 DNA, D gene, CDR3 length, J gene, V gene, clone size. A D gene is named only where the DNA matches it firmly. A row's size may be missing; if present it is once, few, many or a size class.

CDR3aa: CASSLMTGDQPQHF
CDR3nt: TGCGCCAGCAGCTTGATGACAGGGGATCAGCCCCAGCATTTT
d_gene: TRBD1
len: 14
j_gene: TRBJ1-5
v_gene: TRBV5-1
abundance: many

CDR3aa: CASSQATSGNTIYF
CDR3nt: TGTGCCAGCAGCCAAGCAACCTCTGGAAACACCATATATTTT
d_gene: -
len: 14
j_gene: TRBJ1-3
v_gene: TRBV14
abundance: -

CDR3aa: CASSGWDVIVIFF
CDR3nt: TGTGCCAGCAGTGGTTGGGACGTTATAGTGATTTTCTTC
d_gene: -
len: 13
j_gene: TRBJ2-1
v_gene: TRBV2
abundance: many

CDR3aa: CASSWGGVGGYTF
CDR3nt: TGTGCCAGCAGTTGGGGAGGGGTCGGTGGCTACACCTTC
d_gene: -
len: 13
j_gene: TRBJ1-2
v_gene: TRBV27
abundance: -

CDR3aa: CASSEAPYQPQHF
CDR3nt: TGTGCCAGCAGTGAAGCGCCATATCAGCCCCAGCATTTT
d_gene: -
len: 13
j_gene: TRBJ1-5
v_gene: TRBV6-1
abundance: many

CDR3aa: CASSHSGRDYEQYF
CDR3nt: TGTGCCAGCAGCCATAGCGGGAGGGACTACGAGCAGTACTTC
d_gene: TRBD2
len: 14
j_gene: TRBJ2-7
v_gene: TRBV11-3
abundance: many

CDR3aa: CSARFRNTEAFF
CDR3nt: TGCAGTGCTAGGTTTAGGAACACTGAAGCTTTCTTT
d_gene: -
len: 12
j_gene: TRBJ1-1
v_gene: TRBV20-1
abundance: many

CDR3aa: CAWSVNGGNQPQHF
CDR3nt: TGTGCCTGGAGTGTGAACGGGGGCAATCAGCCCCAGCATTTT
d_gene: -
len: 14
j_gene: TRBJ1-5
v_gene: TRBV30
abundance: many

CDR3aa: CSAQSERKETQYF
CDR3nt: TGCAGTGCTCAGAGTGAGAGGAAAGAGACCCAGTACTTC
d_gene: -
len: 13
j_gene: TRBJ2-5
v_gene: TRBV20-1
abundance: few

CDR3aa: CAISDPGLAGGPGNEQFF
CDR3nt: TGTGCCATCAGTGATCCGGGACTAGCGGGAGGGCCGGGCAATGAGCAGTTCTTC
d_gene: TRBD2
len: 18
j_gene: TRBJ2-1
v_gene: TRBV10-3
abundance: few

CDR3aa: CASSLAGSTGELFF
CDR3nt: TGCGCCAGCAGCTTGGCGGGATCCACCGGGGAGCTGTTTTTT
d_gene: -
len: 14
j_gene: TRBJ2-2
v_gene: TRBV5-1
abundance: many

CDR3aa: CASSPEISGMYTGELFF
CDR3nt: TGTGCCAGCTCACCGGAAATCAGCGGGATGTACACCGGGGAGCTGTTTTTT
d_gene: TRBD2
len: 17
j_gene: TRBJ2-2
v_gene: TRBV18
abundance: once